This TCR beta chain was recorded in a study of T cells after yellow fever vaccination. TCRdb processed the 5' RACE reads anew with MiXCR; each CDR3 protein has one entry. In the table there are approximately 340,000 distinct CDR3 sequences, approximately 9% of which are singletons. Per the germline V gene, CDR1 is GTSNPN and CDR2 is SVGIG (reference sequence). CDR3 length: 12 residues. V was trimmed by 4 bases and J by 5 bases, leaving 11 bases between them. V gene TRBV30 combines with J gene TRBJ1-2; no clear D. Sequencing used PBMCs, obtained on the day of the first yellow fever vaccination. The origin of this receptor is a man aged 18 to 30 who received the YFV17D yellow fever vaccine. CDR3 in amino acids: CAWTASSYGYTF. CDR3 bases: TGTGCCTGGACAGCGTCCTCGTATGGCTACACCTTC.